The 22 T cell receptor beta chains listed next were all sequenced from one sample in a study of cytomegalovirus exposure and HLA in healthy donors. A multiplex PCR was run with 60 Vbeta primers and 13 Jbeta primers. Assay: immunoSEQ multiplex PCR; the TCRdb copy retains only in-frame clones and omits some. This sample has hundreds of thousands of clones; 72% occur once, and the top ten carry around 2%. The sequencing sample was made of PBMCs. The receptors stem from a female donor in good health and CMV-seronegative.

This clone was seen just once. The chain links TRBV7-6 to TRBJ1-5; 8 nucleotides line up with TRBD1. Unmatched junction bases numbered 3, after V lost 4 bases and J lost 4 bases. The CDR3 is made up of 14 amino acids. Germline CDR1 is SGHVS and CDR2 is FNYEAQ. The CDR3 sequence is CASSSTGGNQPQHF. For the CDR3, the DNA is TGTGCCAGCAGCTCAACAGGGGGAAATCAGCCCCAGCATTTT.

The V call is TRBV27, the J call TRBJ1-5; 7 bases agree with TRBD1. Trimming at V came to 8 bases and at J to 6 bases, leaving 7 bases not matched to a gene. This CDR3 has 13 amino acids. Germline V lookup: CDR1 MNHEY, CDR2 SMNVEV (reference sequence). The CDR3 bases are TGTGCCAGCCGAGGGGGCGGAGGTCAGCCCCAGCATTTT. Translation: CASRGGGGQPQHF.

The V gene is TRBV7-9, the J gene TRBJ1-2; D perhaps matches TRBD1 (6 bases). The CDR3 extends over 13 amino acids. The V gene's germline CDR1 is SEHNR and CDR2 FQNEAQ (reference sequence). V was shortened by 5 bases and J by 6 bases, with 13 bases between the two germline ends. CDR3 DNA: TGTGCCAGCAGCGGCGGGGGCTTCCATGGCTACACCTTC. Translating gives CASSGGGFHGYTF.

This clone has only a few counts. The rearrangement joins TRBV5-1 to TRBJ1-4; perhaps TRBD1 as D (5 bases). This CDR3 comprises 17 residues. CDR1 is SGHRS, CDR2 YFSETQ, per germline. V lost 0 bases and J 3 bases, leaving 15 bases between the germline ends. The CDR3 spells CASSLGGTTGANEKLFF. Written as DNA, the CDR3 is TGCGCCAGCAGCTTGGGAGGCACGACGGGGGCTAATGAAAAACTGTTTTTT.

This chain connects TRBV7-9 to TRBJ1-2; D gene uncertain. CDR3 size: 14 residues. Germline CDR1 is SEHNR and CDR2 is FQNEAQ (reference sequence). Trimming took 1 base from V and 7 from J, leaving 13 bases between them. In DNA form, the CDR3 reads TGTGCCAGCAGCTTAGGGAGGACGGAGGGTGGCTACACCTTC. Its translation: CASSLGRTEGGYTF. Full variable domain (rest looked up from reference TRBV7-9 and TRBJ1-2): DTGVSQNPRHKITKRGQNVTFRCDPISEHNRLYWYRQTLGQGPEFLTYFQNEAQLEKSRLLSDRFSAERPKGSFSTLEIQRTEQGDSAMYLCASSLGRTEGGYTFGSGTRLTVV.

This sequence joins TRBV5-5 and TRBJ1-2; 7 bases agree with TRBD1. The junction had 11 bases not matched to a gene; V was cut back by 0 bases and J by 6 bases. This CDR3 spans 16 amino acids. CDR1 is SGHKS and CDR2 is YYEKEE in the germline V gene (reference sequence). The chain's CDR3 is CASSLGPGQTDDGYTF. CDR3 coding DNA: TGTGCCAGCAGCTTGGGACCGGGACAGACAGACGATGGCTACACCTTC.

The chain links TRBV7-9 to TRBJ1-1; D not resolved. The ends were cut back, 5 bases at V and 0 bases at J, with 16 bases in the middle. The CDR3 is made up of 16 amino acids. Germline V gene lookup returns CDR1 SEHNR and CDR2 FQNEAQ (reference sequence). In DNA form, the CDR3 reads TGTGCCAGCAGCCCCGCCTCCGGAGGGATGAACACTGAAGCTTTCTTT. Protein product: CASSPASGGMNTEAFF.

The chain employs TRBV9 and TRBJ2-1, with 7 bases aligning to TRBD2. The germline V gene has CDR1 SGDLS and CDR2 YYNGEE. V trimming: 3 bases; J trimming: 6 bases; junction bases outside the gene matches: 9. The CDR3 extends over 15 amino acids. The DNA for the CDR3 is TGTGCCAGCAGCGCACCGGGACTACCTACCAATGAGCAGTTCTTC. Translation gives CASSAPGLPTNEQFF.

The chain is built from TRBV5-1 and TRBJ2-2; D may be TRBD1 (5 bases). Germline V CDR1 and CDR2: SGHRS, YFSETQ. The germline V and J ends were trimmed by 0 bases and 4 bases, with 10 bases remaining between them. The CDR3 has 15 amino acids. This chain's CDR3 is CASSLDAGPTGELFF. CDR3 sequence (DNA): TGCGCCAGCAGCTTGGATGCAGGGCCCACCGGGGAGCTGTTTTTT.

The chain couples TRBV6-5 to TRBJ1-3; TRBD1 matches 10 bases. Germline CDR1 reads MNHEY; CDR2 reads SVGAGI. CDR3 length: 16 residues. V lost 4 bases and J lost 6; bases outside the gene matches: 9. CDR3 protein: CASSFLSTGGPNTIYF. DNA of the CDR3: TGTGCCAGCAGTTTCCTCTCGACAGGGGGCCCAAACACCATATATTTT.

V is TRBV10-2 and J is TRBJ2-7; 8 bases are shared with TRBD2. Trimming removed 7 bases from V and 5 bases from J; junction bases left unmatched: 16. The germline V gene has CDR1 WSHSY and CDR2 SAAADI. The CDR3 length is 16 residues. The CDR3, as DNA: TGCGCCAGCAAAGGGCCCACAGGGACTAGACGCGACGAGCAGTACTTC. Translation gives CASKGPTGTRRDEQYF.

The chain is built from TRBV6-4 and TRBJ2-1; 7 bases are a match to TRBD1. After removal of 5 bases from V and 8 bases from J, the junction contained 6 bases not matched to a gene. The CDR3 is made up of 13 amino acids. Per the germline V gene, CDR1 is MRHNA and CDR2 is SNTAGT. As DNA, the CDR3 is TGTGCCAGCAGTCACAGGGGTGGGGATGAGCAGTTCTTC. Residues: CASSHRGGDEQFF.

The DNA of the CDR3 is TGTGCCAGCATGGTAGCGGGATTGAATGAGCAGTTCTTC. Residues: CASMVAGLNEQFF. The chain is built from TRBV7-9 and TRBJ2-1; 8 nucleotides align to TRBD2. V was clipped by 7 bases and J by 7 bases; unmatched bases: 6. This CDR3 has 13 amino acids. Germline loops: CDR1 SEHNR, CDR2 FQNEAQ (reference sequence). The complete variable domain, with remaining parts taken from reference TRBV7-9 and TRBJ2-1, reads DTGVSQNPRHKITKRGQNVTFRCDPISEHNRLYWYRQTLGQGPEFLTYFQNEAQLEKSRLLSDRFSAERPKGSFSTLEIQRTEQGDSAMYLCASMVAGLNEQFFGPGTRLTVL.

V usage is TRBV9 and J usage is TRBJ1-4; tentatively, D is TRBD1 (6 bases). Germline CDR1 reads SGDLS; CDR2 reads YYNGEE. The CDR3 totals 16 residues. V lost 4 bases and J lost 7, with 20 bases in between. CDR3 loop: CASSPGVEGVGEKLFF. CDR3 DNA sequence: TGTGCCAGCAGCCCAGGGGTTGAAGGGGTTGGTGAAAAACTGTTTTTT.

The V call is TRBV15, the J call TRBJ2-3; 13 bases map to TRBD2. Trimming at V came to 7 bases and at J to 2 bases, leaving 6 bases not matched to a gene. The CDR3 consists of 16 residues. Germline-derived CDR1 and CDR2 are LNHNV and YYDKDF (reference sequence). This chain's CDR3 is CATKGGLAGVTDTQYF. Written as DNA, the CDR3 is TGTGCCACCAAGGGTGGACTAGCGGGAGTCACAGATACGCAGTATTTT.

The rearrangement uses TRBV19 and TRBJ2-7, with D possibly being TRBD1 (6 bases). The CDR3 is 12 amino acids. Germline CDR1 LNHDA, CDR2 SQIVND (reference sequence). V gave up 10 bases and J gave up 1 base, with 11 bases separating them. CDR3 in DNA: TGTGCCACCTCGGACAGTTCCTACGAGCAGTACTTC. The encoded protein is CATSDSSYEQYF. Variable domain in full (rest from reference TRBV19 and TRBJ2-7): DGGITQSPKYLFRKEGQNVTLSCEQNLNHDAMYWYRQDPGQGLRLIYYSQIVNDFQKGDIAEGYSVSREKKESFPLTVTSAQKNPTAFYLCATSDSSYEQYFGPGTRLTVT.

The genes are TRBV7-8 and TRBJ2-2; D possibly corresponds to TRBD2 (6 bases). This CDR3 is 15 amino acids long. V was cut by 3 bases and J by 5 bases, with 13 bases left in between. Germline loops: CDR1 SGHVS, CDR2 FQNEAQ. The DNA for the CDR3 is TGTGCCAGCAGCTTCGGCGGGATAAGAACCGGGGAGCTGTTTTTT. Amino acids: CASSFGGIRTGELFF.

The rearrangement joins TRBV6-1 to TRBJ1-1; the D gene is possibly TRBD1 (6 bases). This CDR3 is 14 amino acids long. Trimming left V 3 bases short and J 1 base short, with 9 bases between. The V gene's germline CDR1 is MNHNS and CDR2 SASEGT. CDR3 sequence: CASSEPTGNTEAFF. DNA of the CDR3: TGTGCCAGCAGTGAGCCGACAGGGAACACTGAAGCTTTCTTT.

The V call is TRBV9, the J call TRBJ1-2; 7 bases match TRBD1. CDR1 is SGDLS, CDR2 YYNGEE, per germline. The CDR3 spans 15 residues. Trimming removed 1 base from V and 8 bases from J; junction bases left unmatched: 11. Here the CDR3 reads CASSVRDSSLLGYTF. The CDR3 DNA reads TGTGCCAGCAGCGTAAGGGACAGCTCTCTCTTGGGCTACACCTTC.

The rearrangement uses TRBV5-5 and TRBJ1-1, with 7 bases that match TRBD1. The germline CDR1 and CDR2 sequences are SGHKS and YYEKEE (reference sequence). Trimming took 2 bases from V and 4 from J; bases not matched to a gene: 5. The CDR3 is made up of 14 amino acids. The CDR3 nucleotides read TGTGCCAGCAGCTTCGCCAGGGGGACCACTGAAGCTTTCTTT. The encoded protein is CASSFARGTTEAFF. The full variable domain, with the rest looked up from reference TRBV5-5 and TRBJ1-1, is DAGVTQSPTHLIKTRGQQVTLRCSPISGHKSVSWYQQVLGQGPQFIFQYYEKEERGRGNFPDRFSARQFPNYSSELNVNALLLGDSALYLCASSFARGTTEAFFGQGTRLTVV.

The chain carries TRBV10-1 and TRBJ1-4; D not certain. This CDR3 has 13 amino acids. V was pared by 6 bases and J by 4 bases, with 9 bases between. CDR1 WNHNN and CDR2 SYGVQD come from the germline V gene (reference sequence). The CDR3 loop is CASRAGRNEKLFF. The CDR3 DNA reads as TGCGCCAGCAGGGCAGGTCGTAATGAAAAACTGTTTTTT.

This chain connects TRBV27 to TRBJ2-7, with TRBD2 matching 8 bases. There are 14 residues in the CDR3. Unmatched junction bases numbered 7, after V lost 4 bases and J lost 5 bases. Germline assignment: CDR1 MNHEY and CDR2 SMNVEV (reference sequence). CDR3 sequence: CASSWVGGADEQYF. In DNA, the CDR3 is TGTGCCAGCAGTTGGGTCGGGGGGGCAGACGAGCAGTACTTC.